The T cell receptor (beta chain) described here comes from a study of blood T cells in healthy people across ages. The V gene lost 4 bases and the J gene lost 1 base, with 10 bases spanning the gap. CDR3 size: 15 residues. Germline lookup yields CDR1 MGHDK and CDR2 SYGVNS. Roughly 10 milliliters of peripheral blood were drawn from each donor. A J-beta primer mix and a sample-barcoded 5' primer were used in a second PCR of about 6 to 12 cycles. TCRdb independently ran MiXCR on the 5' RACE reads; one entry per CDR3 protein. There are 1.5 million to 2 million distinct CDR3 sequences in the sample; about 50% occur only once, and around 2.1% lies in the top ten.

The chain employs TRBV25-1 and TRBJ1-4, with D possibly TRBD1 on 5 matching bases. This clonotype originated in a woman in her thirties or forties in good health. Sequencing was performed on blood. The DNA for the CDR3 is TGTGCCAGCAGTGCACCCCAGGGAACTAATGAAAAACTGTTTTTT. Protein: CASSAPQGTNEKLFF. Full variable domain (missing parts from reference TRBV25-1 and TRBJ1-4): EADIYQTPRYLVIGTGKKITLECSQTMGHDKMYWYQQDPGMELHLIHYSYGVNSTEKGDLSSESTVSRIRTEHFPLTLESARPSHTSQYLCASSAPQGTNEKLFFGSGTQLSVL.